This T cell receptor beta chain was documented in a study of cytomegalovirus exposure and HLA in healthy donors. Healthy bone marrow donors supplied every sample. Study conclusions and caveats: Previously analyzed data showed that most TCR beta V segments were productive at a frequency of about 90% or about 30%. The study listed roughly 160 cytomegalovirus-associated TCR beta chains.

The PCR had 60 Vbeta and 13 Jbeta primers. Original processing notes: An analysis that came later counted some 80 million unique TCR beta chains, some 11 million shared. The table came from immunoSEQ multiplex PCR; TCRdb's copy has only in-frame clones and leaves some out. The V and J calls and the clone size are those of that table, but D and trimming were determined from the DNA. The profile shows some 95,000 clones, 55% to 85% of them singletons. Worth noting for this clone: The antigen remains unidentified.

Trimming cost V 5 bases and J 7 bases, with 6 bases left between them. The CDR3 runs 12 residues. Germline V gene sequence: CDR1 SGHAT, CDR2 FQNNGV. Sequencing input: PBMCs. This sequence was found in a woman aged 18-29 years in good health and CMV-seropositive. V and J are TRBV11-2 and TRBJ1-6; no definite D call. In DNA form, the CDR3 reads TGTGCCAGCAGCCCACGGAATTCACCCCTCCACTTT. Protein product: CASSPRNSPLHF. The full variable domain, in which reference TRBV11-2 and TRBJ1-6 provide the parts outside the CDR3, is EAGVAQSPRYKIIEKRQSVAFWCNPISGHATLYWYQQILGQGPKLLIQFQNNGVVDDSQLPKDRFSAERLKGVDSTLKIQPAKLEDSAVYLCASSPRNSPLHFGNGTRLTVT.